This T cell receptor (beta chain) is drawn from a study of CD8 T cells in ankylosing spondylitis. Study-wide points: A motif in TCR beta, a set of roughly eight highly homologous variants, appeared characteristic of ankylosing spondylitis blood.

The ends lost 3 bases at V and 4 bases at J; junction bases unmatched: 13. The CDR3 is made up of 16 amino acids. Germline CDR1 is DFQATT and CDR2 is SNEGSKA (reference sequence). In making TCR beta libraries, quantitative 5'-RACE with molecular barcodes was used. TCRdb used MiXCR to reprocess the 5' RACE reads, holding one entry per CDR3 protein. The repertoire holds roughly 450,000 distinct CDR3 sequences, with around 26% as singletons. Details on this clonotype: Its antigen is currently unknown.

The V and J genes are TRBV20-1 and TRBJ1-2; TRBD1 aligns across 8 bases. Sequenced input: blood, either unsorted or a sorted T cell fraction (not recorded which). The sequence was obtained from a male donor with ankylosing spondylitis. CDR3 nucleotides: TGCAGTGCTAGCCCAAGGACGGCAGGGGGCCTCTATGGCTACACCTTC. Translating it yields CSASPRTAGGLYGYTF.